This is a list of T cell receptor beta chains from one sample in a study of blood T cell repertoires in COVID-19. This table comes from immunoSEQ multiplex PCR, and its TCRdb copy is limited to in-frame clones, with some not included. The table includes 200,000 or so clones, around 82% detected once. Material for sequencing was PBMCs or T cells enriched from blood (not recorded which). Receptors originate from a man aged 40-49 years who had recovered from COVID-19. The CDR3 runs from the conserved cysteine through the conserved F or W. The order of the fields is clone size, J gene, D gene, V gene, CDR3 protein, CDR3 DNA. The D gene is left open where the match is weak. Size is omitted from some rows. Given values are once, few, many or a class for expanded clones.

once,TRBJ2-7,TRBD1,TRBV9,CASSVDISPGQGLGEQYF,TGTGCCAGCAGCGTAGACATTAGCCCCGGACAGGGACTGGGCGAGCAGTACTTC
.,TRBJ1-2,TRBD1,TRBV5-1,CASSLDRGAYGYTF,TGCGCCAGCAGCCTGGACAGGGGCGCCTATGGCTACACCTTC
.,TRBJ1-1,TRBD1,TRBV7-9,CASSLGTGKGTEAFF,TGTGCCAGCAGCTTAGGGACAGGGAAGGGGACTGAAGCTTTCTTT
.,TRBJ1-2,TRBD1,TRBV28,CASSLDILQGVGGYTF,TGTGCCAGCAGTTTAGATATCTTACAGGGGGTAGGCGGCTACACCTTC
.,TRBJ2-1,TRBD2,TRBV11-2,CASSPLAGSYNEQFF,TGTGCCAGCAGCCCACTAGCGGGATCCTACAATGAGCAGTTCTTC
.,TRBJ2-3,TRBD1,TRBV15,CATSRGDRGNTDTQYF,TGTGCCACCAGCAGAGGAGACAGGGGCAACACAGATACGCAGTATTTT
.,TRBJ1-3,.,TRBV21-1,CASSPRTGIGGNTIYF,TGTGCCAGCAGCCCCCGGACAGGGATAGGGGGAAACACCATATATTTT
.,TRBJ1-5,.,TRBV19,CASSISGGQPQHF,TGTGCCAGTAGTATAAGCGGGGGCCAGCCCCAGCATTTT
once,TRBJ1-3,.,TRBV19,CASSISGRSGNTIYF,TGTGCCAGTAGTATTTCGGGGAGATCTGGAAACACCATATATTTT
once,TRBJ1-2,.,TRBV29-1,CSVWGQGYGYTF,TGCAGCGTTTGGGGCCAAGGGTATGGCTACACCTTC
.,TRBJ1-2,.,TRBV6-6,CASTPRSGASGYTF,TGTGCCAGCACCCCCCGCAGCGGAGCCTCTGGCTACACCTTC
.,TRBJ2-3,TRBD2,TRBV4-2,CASSQIAGGSSTDTQYF,TGTGCCAGCAGCCAGATAGCGGGGGGGTCTAGCACAGATACGCAGTATTTT
once,TRBJ2-3,TRBD2,TRBV4-1,CASSQDLAGGGDTQYF,TGCGCCAGCAGCCAAGATCTCGCGGGGGGAGGGGATACGCAGTATTTT
.,TRBJ1-4,.,TRBV27,CASSLKWGVREKLFF,TGTGCCAGCAGTTTAAAGTGGGGAGTACGGGAAAAACTGTTTTTT
.,TRBJ2-2,.,TRBV29-1,CSFGGSAGELFF,TGCAGCTTTGGAGGTAGCGCCGGGGAGCTGTTTTTT
few,TRBJ2-1,TRBD2,TRBV5-1,CASSLAGTSGGTYNEQFF,TGCGCCAGCAGCTTGGCCGGGACTAGCGGGGGCACCTACAATGAGCAGTTCTTC
.,TRBJ1-2,TRBD1,TRBV19,CASRGQGTFAYGYTF,TGTGCCAGTAGAGGACAGGGGACGTTTGCCTATGGCTACACCTTC
once,TRBJ1-2,.,TRBV11-2,CASSLERTSVYGYTF,TGTGCCAGCAGCTTAGAACGGACATCAGTATATGGCTACACCTTC
.,TRBJ1-1,.,TRBV18,CASSPRQERGGEAFF,TGTGCCAGCTCACCACGACAGGAGCGAGGTGGTGAAGCTTTCTTT
.,TRBJ2-1,.,TRBV2,CASRGVPILSYNEQFF,TGTGCCAGCAGGGGCGTACCCATTTTATCCTACAATGAGCAGTTCTTC
.,TRBJ1-2,.,TRBV19,CASSHRSNYGYTF,TGTGCCAGTAGCCACCGGTCTAACTATGGCTACACCTTC
.,TRBJ2-1,TRBD2,TRBV27,CAIWDGLADGYPNNNEQFF,TGTGCCATATGGGATGGGCTAGCGGACGGGTACCCTAACAACAATGAGCAGTTCTTC
few,TRBJ1-5,.,TRBV9,CASSQGDRQPQHF,TGTGCCAGCAGCCAAGGGGATCGGCAGCCCCAGCATTTT
few,TRBJ2-2,.,TRBV4-3,CASSQVTTGELFF,TGCGCCAGCAGCCAAGTGACAACCGGGGAGCTGTTTTTT
.,TRBJ1-2,.,TRBV19,CASTPAPGVLDGYTF,TGTGCCAGTACTCCCGCGCCAGGGGTGCTGGATGGCTACACCTTC
.,TRBJ2-5,.,TRBV2,CASSATLQETQYF,TGTGCCAGCAGTGCTACGTTACAAGAGACCCAGTACTTC
.,TRBJ2-1,TRBD2,TRBV5-4,CASSLGGGYSYNEQFF,TGTGCCAGCAGCTTGGGGGGGGGTTACTCCTACAATGAGCAGTTCTTC
once,TRBJ1-3,.,TRBV7-9,CASSPQGLTIYF,TGTGCCAGCAGCCCCCAGGGATTAACCATATATTTT
.,TRBJ2-2,TRBD2,TRBV28,CASSFGGGANGELFF,TGTGCCAGCAGTTTCGGCGGGGGGGCAAACGGGGAGCTGTTTTTT
.,TRBJ1-4,TRBD1,TRBV2,CASSERTGANEKLFF,TGTGCCAGCAGTGAGCGGACAGGGGCTAATGAAAAACTGTTTTTT
.,TRBJ1-2,.,TRBV29-1,CSVGTGNYGYTF,TGCAGCGTTGGGACGGGGAACTATGGCTACACCTTC
.,TRBJ2-5,.,TRBV27,CASGNRGGERKETQYF,TGTGCCAGTGGGAACAGGGGGGGAGAGAGAAAAGAGACCCAGTACTTC